This T cell receptor beta chain was recorded in a study of cytomegalovirus exposure and HLA in healthy donors. Notes on the study in general: Other equally common chains were less clonally expanded than HLA-associated TCR beta chains, a later analysis showed. TRBV6-2, TRBV6-3 and some other V segments were excluded as indistinguishable. The study labeled approximately 150 TCR beta chains cytomegalovirus-associated.

Points on this clone: Its antigen is undetermined.

Primers for the PCR totalled 60 Vbeta and 13 Jbeta. Assay used: immunoSEQ multiplex PCR; TCRdb lists only in-frame clones, some missing. The repertoire includes 100,000 to 150,000 clones, just under 80% of them detected once, and roughly 1.5% sits in the top ten. Losses at the gene ends were 0 bases for V and 2 bases for J; bases not matched to a gene: 14. Germline CDR1 reads SGHDT; CDR2 reads YYEEEE. The CDR3 loop spans 19 amino acids. This TCR was recovered from a woman aged 18-30 years in good health and CMV-seronegative. The sequenced sample was PBMCs. The chain recombines TRBV5-6 with TRBJ2-7; 10 nucleotides line up with TRBD2. CDR3 nucleotide sequence: TGTGCCAGCAGCTTGGTGGCTAGCGGGAGTTACCTTAAAGCCTACGAGCAGTACTTC. Residues: CASSLVASGSYLKAYEQYF.